The following is a T cell receptor beta chain sequence with its context. Its antigen is unknown. V dropped 1 base and J dropped 6; count of bases not matched to a gene: 9. The CDR3 runs 16 residues. In germline, CDR1 is WSHSY, CDR2 SAAADI. This record comes from a study of cytomegalovirus exposure and HLA in healthy donors. For the study at large: About 200 million T cells yielded 117 million unique TCR beta sequences, as an earlier analysis found.

Primers included in the PCR were 60 Vbeta and 13 Jbeta primers. This table comes from immunoSEQ multiplex PCR, and its TCRdb copy is limited to in-frame clones, with some not included. This table has some 75,000 clones, 78% appearing once. General study points: There was a cluster of highly shared sequence variants that was likely a sequencing artifact. The study listed approximately 160 cytomegalovirus-associated TCR beta chains.

The V call is TRBV10-2, the J call TRBJ2-1, with 7 bases that match TRBD1. The sequence was obtained from a man aged 18 to 29 in good health and CMV-seropositive. The specimen was PBMCs. CDR3 amino acids: CASSEYYRGVPNEQFF. In nucleotides, the CDR3 is TGCGCCAGCAGTGAGTACTACAGGGGAGTCCCCAATGAGCAGTTCTTC.